What follows describes a single T cell receptor beta chain. Original data processing: Nucleated cell number was recorded as an estimate derived from reference gene primer amplification. Assay used: immunoSEQ multiplex PCR; TCRdb lists only in-frame clones, some missing. Clone size and the V and J calls come from that table; the DNA yielded D and trimming. In the table there are approximately 100,000 clones, 85% to 90% of which are singletons. This sample was included in a study of blood T cell repertoires in COVID-19. Study-level background: Sites in the United States, Italy and Spain provided acute and convalescent COVID-19 samples.

Germline-derived CDR1 and CDR2 are LNHNV and YYDKDF (reference sequence). With 0 bases removed from V and 6 bases from J, the gap between germline ends came to 12 bases. This CDR3 contains 14 residues. This clonotype was sampled from a human donor in a cohort sampled during active COVID-19. The specimen sequenced was peripheral blood. The V call is TRBV15, the J call TRBJ2-7; D ambiguous. The CDR3 coding sequence is TGTGCCACCAGCAGAGATCTTTCCCCGTCCGAGCAGTACTTC. Translated, it gives CATSRDLSPSEQYF.